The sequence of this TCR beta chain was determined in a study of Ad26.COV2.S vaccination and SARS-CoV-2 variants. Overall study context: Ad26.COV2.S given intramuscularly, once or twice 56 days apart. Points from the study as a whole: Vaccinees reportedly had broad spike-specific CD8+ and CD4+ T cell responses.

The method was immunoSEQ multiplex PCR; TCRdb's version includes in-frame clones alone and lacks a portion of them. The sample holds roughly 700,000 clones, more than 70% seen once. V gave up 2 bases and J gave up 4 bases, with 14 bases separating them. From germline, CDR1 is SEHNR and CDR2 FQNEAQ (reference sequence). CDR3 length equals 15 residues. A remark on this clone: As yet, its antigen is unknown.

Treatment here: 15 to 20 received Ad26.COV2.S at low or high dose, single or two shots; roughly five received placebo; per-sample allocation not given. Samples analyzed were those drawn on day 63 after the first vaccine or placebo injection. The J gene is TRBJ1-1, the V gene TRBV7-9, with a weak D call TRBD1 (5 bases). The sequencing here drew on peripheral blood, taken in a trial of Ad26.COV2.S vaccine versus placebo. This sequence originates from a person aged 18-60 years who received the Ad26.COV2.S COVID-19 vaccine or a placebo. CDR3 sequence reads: CASSLYEGIGTEAFF. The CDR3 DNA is TGTGCCAGCAGCTTATATGAGGGGATCGGCACTGAAGCTTTCTTT.